Included here is one T cell receptor (beta chain) sequence, with context. Antigen specificity is unknown. With 60 Vbeta and 13 Jbeta primers, the PCR was carried out. The protocol was immunoSEQ multiplex PCR, while the TCRdb copy is restricted to in-frame clones and leaves out a portion. Altogether roughly 120,000 clones are present, around three quarters being singletons, with the ten largest covering 10% to 15%. The data were obtained in a study of cytomegalovirus exposure and HLA in healthy donors. Overall study findings and caveats: What a later analysis showed was that several of the most significant clusters appeared linked to common viral pathogens.

The CDR3 covers 16 residues. Per the germline V gene, CDR1 is SGHRS and CDR2 is YFSETQ. Germline trimming cut 2 bases from V and 0 bases from J; bases unmatched to any gene: 5. The chain links TRBV5-1 to TRBJ1-3; 7 nucleotides agree with TRBD1. The receptor comes from a woman in her thirties or forties in good health and CMV-seropositive. Material for sequencing was PBMCs. CDR3 region: CASSLEGQNSGNTIYF. In nucleotides, the CDR3 is TGCGCCAGCAGCTTAGAGGGACAGAACTCTGGAAACACCATATATTTT.